The 25 T cell receptor beta chains below were found in one sample sequenced in a study of T cell repertoires in cytomegalovirus infection (dated by TCRdb to between 2018 and 2021). The sequencer listed for this sample is Illumina HiSeq 1500. TCRdb trimmed the raw reads at Q25, called clones with MiXCR and kept productive beta chains. Identical CDR3 proteins give one entry, which carries the most common genes and DNA. The sample table shows around 330,000 distinct CDR3 sequences, and roughly 16% are seen once. Of the sample, about 11% falls within the top ten clones. Sequenced sample: PBMCs. Every receptor here comes from a human donor in good health (CMV status not recorded). Some clones in this sample may be carry-over from other donors' samples.

This sequence joins TRBV23-1 and TRBJ2-5; D is unclear. TRBV23-1 is placed among ORFs of uncertain function. This CDR3 contains 14 residues. V was trimmed by 10 bases and J by 5 bases, leaving 20 bases between them. CDR3 DNA sequence: TGCGCCACTTTACCCGAGGTTTTCGTGGAGACCCAGTACTTC. Protein: CATLPEVFVETQYF.

This rearrangement joins TRBV18 to TRBJ2-3; 10 nucleotides agree with TRBD1. The CDR3 has 13 residues. V shed 10 bases, J shed 1 base, and the junction held 2 bases outside the gene matches. Germline V gene data show CDR1 as KGHSH and CDR2 as LQKENI. Written as DNA, the CDR3 is TGTGCCATCGGGACAGGGGGCACAGATACGCAGTATTTT. It specifies CAIGTGGTDTQYF.

This clonotype turned up a few times. The rearrangement links TRBV27 to TRBJ2-5, with a tentative D call TRBD2 (5 bases). Germline V gives CDR1 MNHEY, CDR2 SMNVEV (reference sequence). V was shortened by 8 bases and J by 7 bases, with 8 bases between the two germline ends. The CDR3 is made up of 10 amino acids. CDR3 in amino acids: CASGLSTQYF. The CDR3 DNA is TGTGCCAGCGGACTTTCGACCCAGTACTTC.

A few counts support this clonotype. The J gene is TRBJ2-2, the V gene TRBV9; D gene uncertain. The CDR3 length is 14 residues. Germline values: CDR1 SGDLS, CDR2 YYNGEE. Trimming stripped 3 bases from V and 1 base from J, with 7 bases between. For the CDR3, the DNA is TGTGCCAGCAGCGCGAGAGGGAACACCGGGGAGCTGTTTTTT. Its protein is CASSARGNTGELFF.

This clonotype was picked up many times. J is TRBJ2-7 and V is TRBV12-3 or TRBV12-4; 15 positions agree with TRBD2. There are 15 residues in the CDR3. V shed 6 bases, J shed 4 bases, and the junction held 4 bases outside the gene matches. The CDR3 sequence: CASSLGLAGGYEQYF. The CDR3 nucleotides read TGTGCCAGCAGCCTCGGACTAGCGGGGGGGTACGAGCAGTACTTC.

Ten or more counts support this clonotype. This chain joins TRBV7-2 and TRBJ2-1, with 9 bases identical to TRBD2. The CDR3 is made up of 19 amino acids. Trimming at V came to 5 bases and at J to 0 bases, leaving 14 bases not matched to a gene. Germline CDR1 and CDR2: SGHTA and FQGNSA. DNA for the CDR3: TGTGCCAGCAGCACCCGAGGGTCTAGCGGGGCTAGCTCCTACAATGAGCAGTTCTTC. It encodes CASSTRGSSGASSYNEQFF.

In its sample, this clonotype was seen many times. The J gene is TRBJ1-5, the V gene TRBV7-2; D gene unclear. Trimming took off 2 bases at V and 5 bases at J, with 4 bases between the two ends. There are 12 residues in the CDR3. The germline gives CDR1 SGHTA, CDR2 FQGNSA. Here the CDR3 DNA reads TGTGCCAGCAGCTTACCGTATCAGCCCCAGCATTTT. Translated, it gives CASSLPYQPQHF. The whole variable domain, remainder taken from reference TRBV7-2 and TRBJ1-5, is GAGVSQSPSNKVTEKGKDVELRCDPISGHTALYWYRQSLGQGLEFLIYFQGNSAPDKSGLPSDRFSAERTGGSVSTLTIQRTQQEDSAVYLCASSLPYQPQHFGDGTRLSIL.

The rearrangement uses TRBV11-2 and TRBJ1-4, with 9 bases matching TRBD1. CDR1 is SGHAT and CDR2 is FQNNGV in the germline V gene. The CDR3 extends over 15 amino acids. V was pared by 5 bases and J by 6 bases, with 7 bases of the junction left unmatched. The CDR3 reads CASSEGGQGYEKLFF. The CDR3 DNA reads as TGTGCCAGCAGCGAAGGGGGACAGGGTTATGAAAAACTGTTTTTT.

This clonotype showed up many times. The rearrangement links TRBV7-9 to TRBJ2-1, with 12 nucleotides matching TRBD1. The CDR3 has 15 residues. Germline V gives CDR1 SEHNR, CDR2 FQNEAQ (reference sequence). V gave up 5 bases and J gave up 7 bases; unmatched junction bases: 6. CDR3 sequence: CASSTRDRGPNEQFF. The CDR3 DNA sequence: TGTGCCAGCAGCACCCGGGACAGGGGGCCGAATGAGCAGTTCTTC.

This clonotype was seen only a few times. This sequence joins TRBV6-2 or TRBV6-3 and TRBJ2-7, with a weak D call TRBD1 (6 bases). The CDR3 has 12 amino acids. Germline values: CDR1 MNHEY, CDR2 SVGEGT. Trimming pared 6 bases from V and 7 bases from J, leaving 13 bases between. The CDR3 protein is CASRQGRREQYF. The CDR3 DNA reads TGTGCCAGCAGACAGGGCAGGAGAGAGCAGTACTTC.

This clonotype was detected only a few times. This rearrangement joins TRBV5-6 to TRBJ2-3; D possibly uses TRBD1 or TRBD2 (6 bases each). The germline V gene has CDR1 SGHDT and CDR2 YYEEEE. Trimming removed 4 bases from V and 4 bases from J, with 13 bases in between. The length of the CDR3 is 14 residues. CDR3 residues: CASSTWGAADTQYF. DNA of the CDR3: TGTGCCAGCAGCACCTGGGGGGCTGCAGATACGCAGTATTTT.

This clonotype was seen many times. V usage is TRBV4-2 and J usage is TRBJ2-1; D not certain. The germline gives CDR1 LGHNA, CDR2 YNFKEQ. This CDR3 contains 11 residues. Trimming stripped 1 base from V and 7 bases from J, with 2 bases between. CDR3: CASSQVNEQFF. DNA for the CDR3: TGTGCCAGCAGCCAAGTGAATGAGCAGTTCTTC.

This clonotype appeared many times. The J gene is TRBJ2-2, the V gene TRBV7-2, with TRBD1 identical over 8 bases. The CDR3 spans 15 residues. The junction had 7 bases not matched to a gene; V was cut back by 4 bases and J by 6 bases. Germline CDR1 and CDR2: SGHTA and FQGNSA. CDR3: CASSSGTQGAGELFF. The CDR3 DNA follows: TGTGCCAGCAGCTCCGGGACACAGGGGGCCGGGGAGCTGTTTTTT.

This clonotype has at least ten counts. The chain links TRBV12-3 or TRBV12-4 to TRBJ1-4, with TRBD1 matching over 7 bases. V was pared by 1 base and J by 5 bases, with 4 bases of the junction left unmatched. The length of the CDR3 is 15 residues. CDR3 sequence: CASSLEGARNEKLFF. CDR3 bases: TGTGCCAGCAGTTTAGAGGGGGCGAGGAATGAAAAACTGTTTTTT.

This clonotype appeared a few times. This chain joins TRBV2 and TRBJ2-3; 8 bases agree with TRBD1. The germline V gene encodes CDR1 SNHLY and CDR2 FYNNEI. Trimming took 6 bases from V and 6 from J; bases not matched to a gene: 5. The CDR3 loop spans 13 amino acids. The DNA of the CDR3 is TGTGCCAGCAGAGAGACAGGGGCGGATACGCAGTATTTT. This codes for CASRETGADTQYF.

This clonotype showed up just a few times. The genes are TRBV6-1 and TRBJ1-2; TRBD1 is a possible D gene (5 bases). CDR1 MNHNS and CDR2 SASEGT come from the germline V gene. This CDR3 contains 14 residues. Trimming shortened V by 5 bases and J by 4 bases, and 14 bases separated the two germline ends. The CDR3 DNA is TGTGCCAGCAGTCCCGGGACTGAGACCTATGGCTACACCTTC. This codes for CASSPGTETYGYTF.

Ten or more counts support this clonotype. J is TRBJ2-3 and V is TRBV7-8; no clear D gene. The CDR3 is made up of 12 amino acids. Per the germline V gene, CDR1 is SGHVS and CDR2 is FQNEAQ. V lost 3 bases and J 6 bases, leaving 7 bases between the germline ends. This CDR3 is CASSFLPDTQYF. The DNA for the CDR3 is TGTGCCAGCAGCTTTCTACCCGATACGCAGTATTTT.

A single count supports this clonotype. The J gene is TRBJ1-3, the V gene TRBV12-3 or TRBV12-4, with a weak D call TRBD1 (6 bases). The ends were cut back, 5 bases at V and 0 bases at J, with 17 bases in the middle. This CDR3 spans 17 amino acids. The DNA of the CDR3 is TGTGCCAGCAGTCCGAAGGTTATGGGGGCCTCTGGAAACACCATATATTTT. This encodes CASSPKVMGASGNTIYF.

This clonotype has at least ten counts. The genes are TRBV28 and TRBJ2-7; TRBD1 matches at 10 bases. CDR1 and CDR2 from the germline V gene are MDHEN and SYDVKM. The V segment lost 1 base and the J segment 2 bases; nucleotides outside the gene matches: 2. This CDR3 region has 15 residues. CDR3 region: CASSLYGTGAYEQYF. The CDR3 nucleotides read TGTGCCAGCAGTTTATATGGGACAGGGGCCTACGAGCAGTACTTC.

This clonotype showed up many times. CDR3 loop: CASSLVQGPIYEQYF. The CDR3 DNA follows: TGTGCCAGCAGCTTAGTCCAGGGACCCATCTACGAGCAGTACTTC. The chain is built from TRBV7-6 and TRBJ2-7; D possibly matches TRBD1 or TRBD2 (5 bases each). V was shortened by 1 base and J by 3 bases, with 13 bases between the two germline ends. CDR3 length equals 15 residues. CDR1 and CDR2 from the germline V gene are SGHVS and FNYEAQ.

This clonotype was detected a few times. The rearrangement uses TRBV7-2 and TRBJ2-1; 9 positions match TRBD1. The CDR3 is 15 amino acids. Germline values: CDR1 SGHTA, CDR2 FQGNSA. After removal of 8 bases from V and 7 bases from J, the junction contained 12 bases not matched to a gene. The CDR3 sequence is CASRGTGTAVNEQFF. CDR3 sequence (DNA): TGTGCCAGCCGAGGGACAGGGACCGCGGTAAATGAGCAGTTCTTC.

This clonotype has only a few counts. The V and J genes are TRBV19 and TRBJ2-1; either TRBD1 or TRBD2 may supply D (5 bases each). V was trimmed by 4 bases and J by 5 bases, leaving 24 bases between them. In germline, CDR1 is LNHDA, CDR2 SQIVND (reference sequence). This CDR3 region has 18 residues. The CDR3 DNA reads as TGTGCCAGTAGTAACCCTAACGAACCGGGACGATATAACAATGAGCAGTTCTTC. It encodes CASSNPNEPGRYNNEQFF.

This clonotype has ten or more counts. The rearrangement joins TRBV12-3 or TRBV12-4 to TRBJ1-1; TRBD1 might be the D (5 bases). The CDR3 loop spans 14 amino acids. V was clipped by 2 bases and J by 4 bases, with 11 bases between them. The CDR3 sequence: CASSLYTGTTEAFF. DNA of the CDR3: TGTGCCAGCAGTTTATACACCGGGACCACTGAAGCTTTCTTT.

J is TRBJ2-5 and V is TRBV6-2 or TRBV6-3; D gene unclear. CDR1 is MNHEY and CDR2 is SVGEGT in the germline V gene. Trimming cost V 2 bases and J 1 base, with 11 bases left between them. The CDR3 sequence is 15 residues long. The CDR3 spells CASSYTPGGQETQYF. The CDR3 nucleotides read TGTGCCAGCAGTTACACCCCCGGCGGCCAAGAGACCCAGTACTTC.

This clonotype has ten or more counts. The chain recombines TRBV6-6 with TRBJ2-1; 10 bases line up with TRBD2. After removal of 2 bases from V and 2 bases from J, the junction contained 3 bases not matched to a gene. Per germline, CDR1 MNHNY and CDR2 SVGAGI (reference sequence). This CDR3 is built from 16 residues. CDR3 nucleotide sequence: TGTGCCAGCAGTTACGAAGGGACTAGCGCCTACAATGAGCAGTTCTTC. Its translation: CASSYEGTSAYNEQFF.